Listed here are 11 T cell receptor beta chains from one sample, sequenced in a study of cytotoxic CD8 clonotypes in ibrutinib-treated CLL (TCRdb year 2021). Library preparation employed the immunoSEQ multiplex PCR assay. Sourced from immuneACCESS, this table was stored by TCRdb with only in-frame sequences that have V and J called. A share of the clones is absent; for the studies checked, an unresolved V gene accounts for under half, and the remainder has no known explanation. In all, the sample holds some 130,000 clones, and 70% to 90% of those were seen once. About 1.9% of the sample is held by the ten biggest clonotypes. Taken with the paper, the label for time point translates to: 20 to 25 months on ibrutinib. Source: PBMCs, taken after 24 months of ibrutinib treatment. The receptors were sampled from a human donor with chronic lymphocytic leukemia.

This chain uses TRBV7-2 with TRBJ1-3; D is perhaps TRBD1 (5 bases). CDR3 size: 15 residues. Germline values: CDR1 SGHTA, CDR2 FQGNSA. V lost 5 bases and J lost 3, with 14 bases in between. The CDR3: CASSLQGMGGNTIYF. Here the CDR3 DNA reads TGTGCCAGCAGCCTCCAGGGTATGGGTGGAAACACCATATATTTT.

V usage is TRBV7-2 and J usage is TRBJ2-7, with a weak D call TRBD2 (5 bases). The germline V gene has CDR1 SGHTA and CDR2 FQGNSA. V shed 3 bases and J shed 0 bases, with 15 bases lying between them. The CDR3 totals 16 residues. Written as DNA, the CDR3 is TGTGCCAGCAGCTTGATTGGAGGCCCTAGCTCCTACGAGCAGTACTTC. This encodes CASSLIGGPSSYEQYF.

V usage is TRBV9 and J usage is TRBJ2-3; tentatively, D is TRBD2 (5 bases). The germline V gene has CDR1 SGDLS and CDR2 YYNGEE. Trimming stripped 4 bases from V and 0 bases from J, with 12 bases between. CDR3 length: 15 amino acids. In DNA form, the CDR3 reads TGTGCCAGCAGCAACCTAGCAGGAAGCACAGATACGCAGTATTTT. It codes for CASSNLAGSTDTQYF.

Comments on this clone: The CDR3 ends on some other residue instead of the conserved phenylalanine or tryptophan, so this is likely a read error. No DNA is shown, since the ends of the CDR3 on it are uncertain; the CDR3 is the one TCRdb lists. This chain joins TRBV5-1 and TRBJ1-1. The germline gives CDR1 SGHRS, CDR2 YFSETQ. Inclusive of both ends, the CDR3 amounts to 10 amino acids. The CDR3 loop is CASSSTDLSV.

The CDR3 sequence: CASRTRGANEKLFF. In nucleotides, the CDR3 is TGTGCCAGCAGGACCAGGGGGGCTAATGAAAAACTGTTTTTT. This chain joins TRBV28 and TRBJ1-4; 7 nucleotides align to TRBD1. J lost 3 bases, V lost 6 bases, and 4 bases had no gene match. This CDR3 comprises 14 residues. The germline gives CDR1 MDHEN, CDR2 SYDVKM. The complete variable domain, with remaining parts taken from reference TRBV28 and TRBJ1-4, reads DVKVTQSSRYLVKRTGEKVFLECVQDMDHENMFWYRQDPGLGLRLIYFSYDVKMKEKGDIPEGYSVSREKKERFSLILESASTNQTSMYLCASRTRGANEKLFFGSGTQLSVL.

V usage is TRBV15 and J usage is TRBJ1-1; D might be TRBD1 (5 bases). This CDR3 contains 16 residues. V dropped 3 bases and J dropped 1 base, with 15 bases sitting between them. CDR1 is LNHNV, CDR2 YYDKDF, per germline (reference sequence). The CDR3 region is CATSRAGLGGNTEAFF. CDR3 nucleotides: TGTGCCACCAGCAGGGCCGGACTCGGGGGGAACACTGAAGCTTTCTTT. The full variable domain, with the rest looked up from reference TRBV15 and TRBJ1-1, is DAMVIQNPRYQVTQFGKPVTLSCSQTLNHNVMYWYQQKSSQAPKLLFHYYDKDFNNEADTPDNFQSRRPNTSFCFLDIRSPGLGDTAMYLCATSRAGLGGNTEAFFGQGTRLTVV.

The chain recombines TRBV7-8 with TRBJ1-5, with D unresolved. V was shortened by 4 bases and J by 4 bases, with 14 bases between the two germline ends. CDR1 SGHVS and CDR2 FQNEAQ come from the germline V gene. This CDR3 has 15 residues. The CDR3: CASSSPGVSNQPQHF. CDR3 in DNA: TGTGCCAGCAGCTCCCCCGGGGTTAGTAATCAGCCCCAGCATTTT.

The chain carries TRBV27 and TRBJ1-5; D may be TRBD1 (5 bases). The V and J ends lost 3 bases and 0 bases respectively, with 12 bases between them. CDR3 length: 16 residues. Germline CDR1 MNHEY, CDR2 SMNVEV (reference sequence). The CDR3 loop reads CASSFKDRISNQPQHF. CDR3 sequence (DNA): TGTGCCAGCAGTTTTAAAGACAGAATTAGCAATCAGCCCCAGCATTTT.

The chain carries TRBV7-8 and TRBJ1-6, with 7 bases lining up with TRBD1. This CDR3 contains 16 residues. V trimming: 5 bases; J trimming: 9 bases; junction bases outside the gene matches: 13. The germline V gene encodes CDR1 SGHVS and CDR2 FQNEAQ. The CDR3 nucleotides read TGTGCCAGCAGCCGACCCATCGACAGGGTGCCTTCACCCCTCCACTTT. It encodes CASSRPIDRVPSPLHF.

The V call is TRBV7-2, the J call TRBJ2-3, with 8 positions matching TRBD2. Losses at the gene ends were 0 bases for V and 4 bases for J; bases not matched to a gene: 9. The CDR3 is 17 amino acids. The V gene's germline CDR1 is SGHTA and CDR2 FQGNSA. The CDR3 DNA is TGTGCCAGCAGCTTAGCGCGCGGGGGGCGCGGCCCAGATACGCAGTATTTT. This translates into CASSLARGGRGPDTQYF.

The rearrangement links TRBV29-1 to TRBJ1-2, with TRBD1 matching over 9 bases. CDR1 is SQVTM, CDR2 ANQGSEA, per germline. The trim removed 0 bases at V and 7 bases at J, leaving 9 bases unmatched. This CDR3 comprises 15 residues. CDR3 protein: CSVEDRGTGGGGYTF. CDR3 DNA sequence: TGCAGCGTTGAAGATCGGGGTACAGGGGGCGGTGGCTACACCTTC.